This T cell receptor beta chain was obtained from a study of T-cell memory formation after mild COVID-19 (dated by TCRdb to about 2021). Context from the whole study: TCR sequence clusters from the two donors were largely donor specific. The cohort comprised two young, previously healthy adult volunteers, one female and one male. In two donors, T-cell clones that expanded and contracted after mild COVID-19 were tracked by sequencing TCRalpha and TCRbeta repertoires over time. Results and caveats for the whole study, not just this receptor: Only a couple of mild cases were covered in the study, and larger cohorts including severe cases with pre-infection samples were considered necessary. The detection of some responding clones in pre-infection memory suggests that pre-existing cross-reactive memory T cells joined the SARS-CoV-2 response. Contracting CD4+ clones turned up mainly in the CM and EM memory subsets, whereas EMRA was where CD8+ clones were enriched. Clones contracting from day 15 to 85 had balanced CD4/CD8 phenotypes, while a second wave expanding from day 15 to 37 was biased towards CD4+. SARS-CoV-2 specificity was not confirmed for the second-wave clones peaking on day 37.

This clonotype came up a few times. This receptor's antigen is unknown. No much larger clone exists at a distance of one base, and base qualities are not known. V lost 6 bases and J lost 4 bases; the stretch between them is 12 bases long. The CDR3 holds 14 amino acids from the cysteine to the phenylalanine. The read is trimmed to its CDR3 DNA, 42 bases read in frame from base 1. The sequencing machine was an Illumina NovaSeq 6000. TCRalpha and TCRbeta cDNA libraries were built by 5'RACE with constant-segment primers, adding sample barcodes and unique molecular identifiers. RNA was extracted from every sample with Trizol reagent. Library amplification was performed in two PCR steps, and a second sample barcode and Illumina TruSeq adapters were introduced in the second step. Sequencing of libraries was performed on an Illumina NovaSeq with 2 x 150 bp paired-end reads. Under the source paper's analysis protocol: Demultiplexing of reads and collapsing into UMI-guided consensus sequences were performed with migec v1.2.7. Using mixcr v2.1.11, UMI consensuses were aligned to TRA and TRB V and J templates and then assembled into clonotypes. A clonotype was counted as expanded or contracted only if both edgeR and NoisET called the change significant, with noise models trained on biological replicates. edgeR calls used a false discovery rate-adjusted p below 0.01 and a log2 fold-change threshold of 1. PCA with hierarchical clustering of max-normalized trajectories of the 1000 most abundant clonotypes was used as exploratory dynamics analysis. Separately sequenced CD4+ and CD8+ repertoires were used to assign a CD4 or CD8 phenotype to each responding clone. TCRdb trimmed the raw reads at Q25, called clones with MiXCR and kept productive beta chains. Rows merge per CDR3 protein into single entries with the most common DNA and genes. Here the V and J calls rest on TCRdb's processing, not on the authors' analysis. The sample contains approximately 580,000 distinct CDR3 sequences, roughly 20% of them found a single time. Around an eighth of the sample rests with the top ten.

Ficoll-Paque density gradient centrifugation was used to isolate PBMCs. The sequencing input was PBMCs or a T cell subset sorted from them (not recorded which). This receptor was identified in an adult woman who had mild COVID-19 (a few samples of this study predate the infection). The sample titles of this study are shuffled in the database, so cell type and time point are left out; the donor was told from shared clones. The V gene is TRBV12-3 or TRBV12-4 and the J gene is TRBJ2-2; TRBD2 is possibly the D segment (5 matching bases). CDR3 region: CASSLDWVTGELFF. Here is the DNA: TGTGCCAGCAGCTTGGACTGGGTCACCGGGGAGCTGTTTTTT.